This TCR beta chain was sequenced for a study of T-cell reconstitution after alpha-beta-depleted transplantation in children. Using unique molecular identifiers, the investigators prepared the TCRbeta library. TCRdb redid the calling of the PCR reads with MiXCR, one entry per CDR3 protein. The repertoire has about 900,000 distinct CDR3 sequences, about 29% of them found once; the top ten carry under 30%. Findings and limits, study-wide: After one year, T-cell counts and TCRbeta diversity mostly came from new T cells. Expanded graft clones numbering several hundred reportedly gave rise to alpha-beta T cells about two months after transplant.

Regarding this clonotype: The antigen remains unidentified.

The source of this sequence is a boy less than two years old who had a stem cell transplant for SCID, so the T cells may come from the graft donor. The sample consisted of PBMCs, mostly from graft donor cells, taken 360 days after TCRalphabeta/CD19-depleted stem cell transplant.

The DNA for the CDR3 is TGTGCCAGCAGCCAAGTGGTCACGGAGACCCAGTACTTC. This sequence encodes CASSQVVTETQYF. The chain has TRBV3-1 and TRBJ2-5; D unresolved. The CDR3 loop spans 13 amino acids. V was cut by 1 base and J by 5 bases, with 8 bases left in between. Germline assignment: CDR1 LGHDT and CDR2 YNNKEL (reference sequence).